This T cell receptor beta chain is from a study of radiotherapy plus CTLA-4 blockade in lung cancer. Turning to the study itself: Patients showed objective responses in over 15% of cases, and disease control was achieved by roughly 30%. Overall study results and limits: Some TCR clones had been derived from tumors. These clones expanded in peripheral blood after radiotherapy plus ipilimumab.

This clone was picked up a small number of times. The antigen is undetermined. The assay was immunoSEQ multiplex PCR, and TCRdb's table has in-frame clones only and misses some. The repertoire has over 75,000 clones, about 80% of them found once; the top ten carry 0.75% to 0.85%. CTLA-4 blockade using ipilimumab, together with focal radiation, was received by patients with chemo-refractory metastatic non-small-cell lung cancer. The sequenced sample was peripheral blood, obtained from a patient treated with radiotherapy plus ipilimumab. This receptor was obtained from a human donor with non-small cell lung cancer who had stable disease on radiotherapy plus ipilimumab.

CDR3 DNA: TGCGCCAGCAGCCAAGCGGACAGGGGTGGTTCACCCCTCCACTTT. Protein sequence: CASSQADRGGSPLHF. The V call is TRBV4-1, the J call TRBJ1-6; 9 bases agree with TRBD1. The CDR3 sequence is 15 residues long. The junction had 4 bases not matched to a gene; V was cut back by 1 base and J by 9 bases. Germline values: CDR1 MGHRA, CDR2 YSYEKL.